This T cell receptor (beta chain) was found in a study of blood T cell repertoires in COVID-19. Study information: The samples span acute and convalescent COVID-19 from the United States, Italy and Spain. T cells, B-cell-depleted T cells, or PBMCs supplied cDNA or gDNA.

Original processing methods: Amplification of reference gene primers was used by the study to estimate nucleated cell counts. The protocol was immunoSEQ multiplex PCR, while the TCRdb copy is restricted to in-frame clones and leaves out a portion. The DNA gave D and trimming, while V, J and clone size come from that table. Among roughly 260,000 clones listed, approximately 87% were seen once. The V gene lost 2 bases and the J gene lost 0 bases, with 11 bases spanning the gap. The germline gives CDR1 GTSNPN, CDR2 SVGIG (reference sequence). The CDR3 totals 15 residues. The receptor was derived from a woman aged 45-59 years with acute or convalescent COVID-19. The specimen was peripheral blood. This sequence joins TRBV30 and TRBJ1-5; TRBD1 might be the D (6 bases). The CDR3 sequence: CAWSPGHLSNQPQHF. In nucleotides, the CDR3 is TGTGCCTGGAGTCCGGGACACCTTAGCAATCAGCCCCAGCATTTT.